Below, one T cell receptor (beta chain) is given with its context. Its target is unknown. The data originate from a study of post-analysis software for immune sequencing data. Findings and limits, study-wide: Patients used about 5 TRBV segments, including TRBV5-6, TRBV5-1 and TRBV20-1, more often than controls.

Prepared libraries of TCR beta cDNA carried unique molecular identifiers. Once roughly 0.9 to 11 million T cells were used, hundreds of thousands of cDNA molecules resulted. MiXCR, run by TCRdb on the PCR reads, gives a single entry per CDR3 protein. The sample records about 430,000 distinct CDR3 sequences, approximately 38% being singletons. The junction had 12 bases not matched to a gene; V was cut back by 7 bases and J by 3 bases. The CDR3 totals 16 residues. Germline CDR1 MDHEN, CDR2 SYDVKM. The chain combines TRBV28 with TRBJ2-1, with TRBD2 matching 7 bases. The sequencing input was blood. This sequence was found in a girl aged 2 to 10 with multiple sclerosis. The CDR3 DNA reads as TGTGCCAGCAACCCCCAGGGCGGGAGTGACTACAATGAGCAGTTCTTC. This codes for CASNPQGGSDYNEQFF.